A single sample gave rise to the 18 T cell receptor beta chains below, sequenced in a study of blood T cell repertoires in COVID-19. The protocol was immunoSEQ multiplex PCR, while the TCRdb copy is restricted to in-frame clones and leaves out a portion. Of about 300,000 clones listed, around 90% are singletons. Material: peripheral blood. The source is a young man with active or convalescent COVID-19.

The chain couples TRBV19 to TRBJ1-6, with D unresolved. Looked up from germline, CDR1 is LNHDA and CDR2 is SQIVND (reference sequence). The germline V and J ends were trimmed by 5 bases and 12 bases, with 17 bases remaining between them. This CDR3 region has 14 residues. The CDR3 reads CASSATAARIPLHF. CDR3 nucleotide sequence: TGTGCCAGTAGTGCTACAGCGGCCCGTATACCCCTCCACTTT.

The table lists this clone with a count of one. In the same sample, other DNA sequences code for this CDR3. The V and J genes are TRBV18 and TRBJ2-1; TRBD2 is a possible D gene (6 bases). Trimming pared 6 bases from V and 2 bases from J, leaving 11 bases between. The CDR3 covers 14 residues. Per germline, CDR1 KGHSH and CDR2 LQKENI. The CDR3 DNA follows: TGTGCCAGCTCTCCCGGAGGGACCTACAATGAGCAGTTCTTC. Amino acid sequence: CASSPGGTYNEQFF.

J is TRBJ2-7 and V is TRBV5-1, with a tentative D call TRBD2 (6 bases). The CDR3 totals 15 residues. Trimming pared 3 bases from V and 2 bases from J, leaving 15 bases between. Looked up from germline, CDR1 is SGHRS and CDR2 is YFSETQ. The CDR3 sequence is CASSWGVGVPYEQYF. CDR3 nucleotide sequence: TGCGCCAGCAGCTGGGGGGTGGGTGTGCCCTACGAGCAGTACTTC.

CDR3 region: CASTLKKQNSPLHF. In DNA, the CDR3 is TGTGCCAGTACTTTAAAAAAACAGAATTCACCCCTCCACTTT. The chain recombines TRBV19 with TRBJ1-6; D is uncertain. The ends were cut back, 7 bases at V and 7 bases at J, with 14 bases in the middle. This CDR3 spans 14 amino acids. Germline lookup yields CDR1 LNHDA and CDR2 SQIVND (reference sequence).

The chain combines TRBV29-1 with TRBJ2-7; no clear D. V lost 1 base and J lost 4, with 8 bases in between. This CDR3 is 12 amino acids long. Germline CDR1 reads SQVTM; CDR2 reads ANQGSEA. The CDR3 DNA follows: TGCAGCGTTGAAGGGAGAAAGTACGAGCAGTACTTC. Translated: CSVEGRKYEQYF.

The chain uses TRBV5-4 and TRBJ1-2; 7 bases fit TRBD1. Germline trimming cut 3 bases from V and 6 bases from J; bases unmatched to any gene: 20. CDR3 length: 18 amino acids. Germline values: CDR1 SGHNT, CDR2 YYREEE (reference sequence). This CDR3 is CASSSGYQTTGAGNGYTF. The CDR3 DNA sequence: TGTGCCAGCAGCTCCGGCTACCAAACAACAGGGGCGGGGAATGGCTACACCTTC.

This chain links TRBV5-1 with TRBJ1-6, with TRBD1 matching 7 bases. The junction had 4 bases not matched to a gene; V was cut back by 2 bases and J by 5 bases. The CDR3 is 15 amino acids. Per germline, CDR1 SGHRS and CDR2 YFSETQ. The CDR3 nucleotides are TGCGCCAGCAGCTTCCTAGGGACAGATAATTCACCCCTCCACTTT. Its protein is CASSFLGTDNSPLHF.

This clone was recorded only once. The V and J genes are TRBV7-9 and TRBJ2-3; D may be TRBD2 (6 bases). Germline V gene lookup returns CDR1 SEHNR and CDR2 FQNEAQ (reference sequence). Trimming shortened V by 2 bases and J by 6 bases, and 9 bases separated the two germline ends. The CDR3 is 13 residues long. This chain's CDR3 is CASSLSGEDTQYF. DNA of the CDR3: TGTGCCAGCAGCTTATCGGGGGAGGATACGCAGTATTTT.

CDR3 sequence: CASSLGRYLSYNEQFF. CDR3 coding DNA: TGTGCCAGCAGTTTGGGGCGGTACCTTTCCTACAATGAGCAGTTCTTC. This chain connects TRBV27 to TRBJ2-1; D is possibly TRBD1 (5 bases). The CDR3 length is 16 residues. Germline-derived CDR1 and CDR2 are MNHEY and SMNVEV (reference sequence). Trimming pared 3 bases from V and 1 base from J, leaving 13 bases between.

The count of this clone is one. The gene calls are TRBV4-1 and TRBJ2-7; TRBD1 is a possible D gene (5 bases). The CDR3 length is 14 residues. Trimming left V 3 bases short and J 6 bases short, with 15 bases between. The germline gives CDR1 MGHRA, CDR2 YSYEKL. CDR3 protein: CASSHLSRAPEQYF. The CDR3 DNA sequence: TGCGCCAGCAGCCACTTGTCCAGGGCTCCCGAGCAGTACTTC.

A word on this clone: The identical CDR3 is also encoded by other nucleotide sequences in the sample. The V call is TRBV5-1, the J call TRBJ1-1; a weak D match, TRBD1 (5 bases). The CDR3 length is 14 residues. Germline V gene data show CDR1 as SGHRS and CDR2 as YFSETQ. Trimming removed 7 bases at V and 1 base at J, with 14 bases between. The CDR3 DNA reads TGCGCCAGCTCAAACCCGGGGGGGAACACTGAAGCTTTCTTT. This sequence encodes CASSNPGGNTEAFF.

This chain links TRBV7-9 with TRBJ2-3; 12 bases fit TRBD2. Germline V CDR1 and CDR2: SEHNR, FQNEAQ (reference sequence). V lost 2 bases, J lost 5 bases, and 5 bases stayed unmatched. The CDR3 has 16 amino acids. CDR3 DNA sequence: TGTGCCAGCAGCTTACGGACTAGCGGGGCTGTAGATACGCAGTATTTT. This gives the protein CASSLRTSGAVDTQYF.

The chain uses TRBV27 and TRBJ1-2, with 7 bases lining up with TRBD1. V shed 6 bases, J shed 8 bases, and the junction held 9 bases outside the gene matches. Germline CDR1 MNHEY, CDR2 SMNVEV (reference sequence). The CDR3 spans 13 residues. Here the CDR3 reads CASSAQGVEGYTF. CDR3 in DNA: TGTGCCAGCAGCGCCCAGGGGGTGGAGGGCTACACCTTC.

The rearrangement links TRBV14 to TRBJ1-6; D uncertain. The CDR3 spans 17 residues. V lost 1 base, J lost 6 bases, and 16 bases lay in between. CDR1 SGHDN and CDR2 FVKESK come from the germline V gene. The CDR3 protein is CASSQALTALGNSPLHF. The CDR3 nucleotides read TGTGCCAGCAGCCAAGCCTTGACGGCCCTAGGTAATTCACCCCTCCACTTT.

This clone was recorded only once. This chain connects TRBV5-1 to TRBJ1-1; D is perhaps TRBD1 (5 bases). Looked up from germline, CDR1 is SGHRS and CDR2 is YFSETQ. The V end was cut by 0 bases, the J end by 0 bases, with 15 bases between. The CDR3 loop spans 17 amino acids. The DNA of the CDR3 is TGCGCCAGCAGCTTGGGCCTTGGTGGGGCTATGAACACTGAAGCTTTCTTT. Protein: CASSLGLGGAMNTEAFF.

This chain connects TRBV5-1 to TRBJ2-5, with 7 nucleotides matching TRBD2. CDR1 is SGHRS and CDR2 is YFSETQ in the germline V gene. V dropped 8 bases and J dropped 1; count of bases not matched to a gene: 11. This CDR3 contains 15 residues. The CDR3 protein is CASAWGGTSQETQYF. In DNA, the CDR3 is TGCGCCAGTGCTTGGGGGGGAACCAGCCAAGAGACCCAGTACTTC.

In its sample, this clone was seen once. The chain recombines TRBV27 with TRBJ2-1, with TRBD2 matching over 15 bases. J lost 11 bases, V lost 4 bases, and 3 bases had no gene match. The CDR3 consists of 14 residues. Germline CDR1 and CDR2: MNHEY and SMNVEV (reference sequence). CDR3 bases: TGTGCCAGCAGTTCGGGACTAGCGGGGGGAAAGCAGTTCTTC. Translation: CASSSGLAGGKQFF.

The chain employs TRBV6-2 or TRBV6-3 and TRBJ2-2, with 12 bases identical to TRBD2. V gave up 2 bases and J gave up 4 bases; unmatched junction bases: 2. Germline V gives CDR1 MNHEY, CDR2 SVGEGT. This CDR3 is built from 16 residues. The CDR3 loop is CASSYLAGGPTGELFF. The CDR3 DNA sequence: TGTGCCAGCAGTTACCTAGCGGGGGGGCCCACCGGGGAGCTGTTTTTT.